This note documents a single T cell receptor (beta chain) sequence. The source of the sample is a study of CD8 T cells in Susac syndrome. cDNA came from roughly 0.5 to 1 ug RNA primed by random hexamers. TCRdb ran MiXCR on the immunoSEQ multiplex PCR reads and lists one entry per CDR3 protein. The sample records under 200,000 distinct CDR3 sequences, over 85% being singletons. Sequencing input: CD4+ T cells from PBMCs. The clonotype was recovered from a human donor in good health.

The CDR3 nucleotides are TGTGCCAGCAGTTCCGGCAGGGAGTTCTTC. Amino acid sequence: CASSSGREFF. The J gene is TRBJ2-1, the V gene TRBV12-3 or TRBV12-4; perhaps TRBD1 as D (5 bases). Trimming took off 4 bases at V and 14 bases at J, with 9 bases between the two ends. The CDR3 runs to 10 residues.